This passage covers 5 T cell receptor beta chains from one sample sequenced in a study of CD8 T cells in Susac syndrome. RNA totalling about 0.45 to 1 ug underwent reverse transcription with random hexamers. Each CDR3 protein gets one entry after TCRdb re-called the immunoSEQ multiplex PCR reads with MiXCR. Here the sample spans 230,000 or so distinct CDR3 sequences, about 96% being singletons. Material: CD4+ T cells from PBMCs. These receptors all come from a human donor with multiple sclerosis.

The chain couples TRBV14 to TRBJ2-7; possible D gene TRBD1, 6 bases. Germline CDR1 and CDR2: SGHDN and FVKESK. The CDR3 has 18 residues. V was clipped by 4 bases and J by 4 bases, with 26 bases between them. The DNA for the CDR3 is TGTGCCAGCAGCCCTCCCAGGGGCCGGCTTAGAGTCTCGTACGAGCAGTACTTC. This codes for CASSPPRGRLRVSYEQYF.

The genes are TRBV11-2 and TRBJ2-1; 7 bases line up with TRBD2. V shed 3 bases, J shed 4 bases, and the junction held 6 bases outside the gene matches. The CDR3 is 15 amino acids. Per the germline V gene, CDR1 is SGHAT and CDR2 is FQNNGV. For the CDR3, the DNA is TGTGCCAGCAGCTTCGGAGCGGGGAAGTACAATGAGCAGTTCTTC. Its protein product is CASSFGAGKYNEQFF.

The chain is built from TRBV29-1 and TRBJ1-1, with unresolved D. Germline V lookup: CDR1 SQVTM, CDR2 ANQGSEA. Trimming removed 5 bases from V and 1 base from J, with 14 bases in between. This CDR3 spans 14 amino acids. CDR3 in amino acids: CSVKPGSRNTEAFF. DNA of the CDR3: TGCAGCGTTAAACCTGGCAGCAGGAACACTGAAGCTTTCTTT. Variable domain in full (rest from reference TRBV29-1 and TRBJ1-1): SAVISQKPSRDICQRGTSLTIQCQVDSQVTMMFWYRQQPGQSLTLIATANQGSEATYESGFVIDKFPISRPNLTFSTLTVSNMSPEDSSIYLCSVKPGSRNTEAFFGQGTRLTVV.

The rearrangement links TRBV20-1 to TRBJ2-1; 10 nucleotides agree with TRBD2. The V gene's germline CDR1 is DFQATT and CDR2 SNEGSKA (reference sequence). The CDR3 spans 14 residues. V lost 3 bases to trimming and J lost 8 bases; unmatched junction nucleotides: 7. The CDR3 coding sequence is TGCAGTGCTAGTAAAGCGGGAGGGCCCTATGAGCAGTTCTTC. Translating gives CSASKAGGPYEQFF.

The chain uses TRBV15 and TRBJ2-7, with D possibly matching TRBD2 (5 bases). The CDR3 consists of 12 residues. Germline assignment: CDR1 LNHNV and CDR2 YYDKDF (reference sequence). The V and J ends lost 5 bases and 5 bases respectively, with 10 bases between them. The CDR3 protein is CATSFDGDEQYF. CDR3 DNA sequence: TGTGCCACCAGCTTTGACGGGGACGAGCAGTACTTC.